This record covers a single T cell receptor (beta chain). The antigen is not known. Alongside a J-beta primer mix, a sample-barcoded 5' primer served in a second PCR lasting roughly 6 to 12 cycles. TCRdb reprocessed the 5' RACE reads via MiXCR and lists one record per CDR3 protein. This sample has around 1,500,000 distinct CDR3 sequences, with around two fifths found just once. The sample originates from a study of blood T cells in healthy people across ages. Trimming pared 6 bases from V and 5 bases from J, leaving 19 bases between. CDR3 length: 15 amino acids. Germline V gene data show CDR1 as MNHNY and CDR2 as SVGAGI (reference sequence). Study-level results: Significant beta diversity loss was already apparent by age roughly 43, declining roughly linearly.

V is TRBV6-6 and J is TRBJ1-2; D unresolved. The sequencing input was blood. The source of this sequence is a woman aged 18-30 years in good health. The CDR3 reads CASSSNSDRLYGYTF. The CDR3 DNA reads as TGTGCCAGCAGCTCGAACTCCGATCGGCTTTATGGCTACACCTTC.